The entry that follows covers one TCR beta chain sequence. No antigen is known for it. These data are taken from a study of cytomegalovirus exposure and HLA in healthy donors. Overall study findings and caveats: Based on reports, TCR beta sequences accurately predicted HLA-A and HLA-B alleles for most subjects. Associated with cytomegalovirus, according to the listing, were 150 to 200 TCR beta chains.

Both 60 Vbeta primers and 13 Jbeta primers went into the PCR. The assay was immunoSEQ multiplex PCR, and TCRdb's table has in-frame clones only and misses some. This specimen shows 100,000 to 150,000 clones; the ten leading clones hold approximately 1.7%. Unmatched junction bases numbered 13, after V lost 11 bases and J lost 5 bases. CDR3 length equals 14 residues. Germline CDR1 MNHNY, CDR2 SVGAGI (reference sequence). The receptor was isolated from a man younger than 35 in good health and CMV-seronegative. The genes are TRBV6-6 and TRBJ2-3, with TRBD1 matching over 7 bases. Sequencing input: PBMCs. This chain's CDR3 is CACKDRVALDTQYF. CDR3 in DNA: TGTGCCTGCAAAGACAGGGTTGCATTAGATACGCAGTATTTT.